These 4 T cell receptor beta chains were all obtained from the same sample, sequenced in a study of response to subunit inactivated influenza vaccine. TCRdb used MiXCR to reprocess the RT-PCR reads, holding one entry per CDR3 protein. This table has just under 550,000 distinct CDR3 sequences, roughly 23% appearing once. These same data were also listed under a study on T cells expressing NK-cell markers. From that second work: Libraries used 5'RACE template switching adding universal primer site and UMIs.

Sample: CD4+ T cells sorted from PBMCs, taken roughly 13 days after vaccination. The receptors were sampled from a man aged 50 to 60 who received an inactivated influenza vaccine.

Details on this clonotype: One end of the junction varies from germline; a read error may be responsible. The CDR3: CASSLRRGEEQYF. CDR3 DNA: TGTGCTAGCAGCTTGCGCAGGGGTGAAGAGCAGTACTTC. V and J are TRBV7-7 and TRBJ2-7; maybe TRBD1 (6 bases). The germline CDR1 and CDR2 sequences are SSHAT and FNYEAQ (reference sequence). This CDR3 is built from 13 residues.

This clonotype has only a few counts. The rearrangement links TRBV9 to TRBJ1-5; tentative D call: TRBD1 (6 bases). Trimming removed 0 bases from V and 4 bases from J, with 8 bases in between. From germline, CDR1 is SGDLS and CDR2 YYNGEE. The CDR3 sequence is 14 residues long. The DNA of the CDR3 is TGTGCCAGCAGCGTAGGGACAGATAATCAGCCCCAGCATTTT. Amino acid sequence: CASSVGTDNQPQHF.

This clonotype was picked up a small number of times. This chain links TRBV20-1 with TRBJ2-7; 7 bases match TRBD1. Trimming removed 6 bases from V and 4 bases from J; junction bases left unmatched: 6. This CDR3 has 12 amino acids. Germline CDR1 and CDR2: DFQATT and SNEGSKA (reference sequence). This CDR3 is CSARGQRYEQYF. CDR3 nucleotide sequence: TGCAGTGCCCGGGGACAGAGATACGAGCAGTACTTC.

V usage is TRBV2 and J usage is TRBJ1-2; no reliable D call. Trimming cost V 4 bases and J 4 bases, with 10 bases left between them. CDR1 is SNHLY and CDR2 is FYNNEI in the germline V gene. This CDR3 contains 13 residues. Here the CDR3 reads CASSGSSSYGYTF. The DNA for the CDR3 is TGTGCCAGCAGTGGCAGCAGTTCCTATGGCTACACCTTC. Combining the CDR3 with reference TRBV2 and TRBJ1-2 gives the whole variable domain EPEVTQTPSHQVTQMGQEVILRCVPISNHLYFYWYRQILGQKVEFLVSFYNNEISEKSEIFDDQFSVERPDGSNFTLKIRSTKLEDSAMYFCASSGSSSYGYTFGSGTRLTVV.